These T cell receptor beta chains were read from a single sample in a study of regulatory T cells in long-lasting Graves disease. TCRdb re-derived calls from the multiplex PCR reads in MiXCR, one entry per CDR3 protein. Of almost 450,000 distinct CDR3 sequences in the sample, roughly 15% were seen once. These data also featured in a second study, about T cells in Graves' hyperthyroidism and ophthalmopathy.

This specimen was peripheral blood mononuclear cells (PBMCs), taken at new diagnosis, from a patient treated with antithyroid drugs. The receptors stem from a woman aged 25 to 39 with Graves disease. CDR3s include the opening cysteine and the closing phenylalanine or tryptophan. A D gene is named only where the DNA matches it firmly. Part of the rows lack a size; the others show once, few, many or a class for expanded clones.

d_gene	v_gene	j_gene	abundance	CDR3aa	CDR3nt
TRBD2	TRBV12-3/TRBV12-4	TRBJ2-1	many	CASTPTSVGEQFF	TGTGCCAGCACCCCGACTAGCGTGGGTGAGCAGTTCTTC
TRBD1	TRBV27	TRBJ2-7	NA	CASSLTGTGFYEQYF	TGTGCCAGCAGTTTAACCGGGACAGGGTTCTACGAGCAGTACTTC
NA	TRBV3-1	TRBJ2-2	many	CASSLQGPGELFF	TGTGCCAGCAGCCTCCAGGGACCTGGGGAGCTGTTTTTT
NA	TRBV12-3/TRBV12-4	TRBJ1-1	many	CAIPYSPQDTEAFF	TGTGCCATCCCGTACTCACCGCAGGACACTGAAGCTTTCTTT
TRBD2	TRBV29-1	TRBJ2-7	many	CSVEDREGTYEQYF	TGCAGCGTTGAAGACCGGGAGGGTACCTACGAGCAGTACTTC
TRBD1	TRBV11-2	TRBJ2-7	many	CASSLSSRTGLEQYF	TGTGCCAGCAGTTTAAGCTCACGGACAGGGCTCGAGCAGTACTTC
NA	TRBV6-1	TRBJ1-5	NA	CASRFAGPSNQPQHF	TGTGCCAGCAGGTTTGCAGGACCTAGCAATCAGCCCCAGCATTTT
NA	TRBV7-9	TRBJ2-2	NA	CASIQGAGELFF	TGTGCCAGCATACAAGGGGCCGGGGAGCTGTTTTTT
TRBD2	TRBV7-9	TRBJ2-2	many	CASAAGVHTGELFF	TGTGCCAGCGCGGCGGGAGTCCACACCGGGGAGCTGTTTTTT
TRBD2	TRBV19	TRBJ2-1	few	CASSIVWLAGPEDYNEQFF	TGTGCCAGTAGTATTGTCTGGCTAGCGGGACCGGAAGATTACAATGAGCAGTTCTTC
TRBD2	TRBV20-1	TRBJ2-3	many	CSATLAGVSDTQYF	TGCAGTGCAACACTAGCGGGAGTCTCAGATACGCAGTATTTT
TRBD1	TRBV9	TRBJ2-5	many	CASSGEQGAPGETQYF	TGTGCCAGCAGCGGAGAACAGGGGGCGCCCGGGGAGACCCAGTACTTC
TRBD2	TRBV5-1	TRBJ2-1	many	CASSHQTGTSDLREQFF	TGCGCCAGCAGCCACCAGACCGGGACTAGCGATCTACGAGAGCAGTTCTTC
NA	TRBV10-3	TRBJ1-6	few	CAISGVLNSPLHF	TGTGCCATCAGCGGAGTACTTAATTCACCCCTCCACTTT
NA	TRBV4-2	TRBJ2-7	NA	CASSQDGTSNSYEQYF	TGTGCCAGCAGCCAAGATGGGACTTCAAACTCCTACGAGCAGTACTTC
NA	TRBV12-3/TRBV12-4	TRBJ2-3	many	CASSFIADTQYF	TGTGCCAGCAGTTTTATTGCAGATACGCAGTATTTT
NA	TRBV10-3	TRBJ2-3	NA	CAISIPSRDTQYF	TGTGCCATCAGTATACCGTCCCGGGATACGCAGTATTTT
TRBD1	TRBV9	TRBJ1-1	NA	CASSVSGTDEAFF	TGTGCCAGCAGCGTATCCGGGACAGATGAAGCTTTCTTT
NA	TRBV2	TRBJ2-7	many	CASILDLSSYEQYF	TGTGCCAGCATCCTAGACCTTAGCTCCTACGAGCAGTACTTC
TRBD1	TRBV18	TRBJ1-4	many	CASSPRTGEIEKLFF	TGTGCCAGCTCACCGAGGACAGGGGAAATCGAAAAACTGTTTTTT
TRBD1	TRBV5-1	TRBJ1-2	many	CASRNRDRGIYGYTF	TGCGCCAGCAGGAACCGGGACAGGGGCATCTATGGCTACACCTTC
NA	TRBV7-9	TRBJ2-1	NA	CASSLALGSLYNEQFF	TGTGCCAGCAGCCTAGCCCTTGGCTCCCTATACAATGAGCAGTTCTTC
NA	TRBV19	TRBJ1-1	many	CASIPGRAPLPEAFF	TGTGCCAGTATTCCCGGACGGGCTCCCCTGCCGGAAGCTTTCTTT
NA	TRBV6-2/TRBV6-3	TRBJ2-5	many	CASRLRRLGETQYF	TGTGCCAGCAGGCTCCGAAGGCTTGGGGAGACCCAGTACTTC
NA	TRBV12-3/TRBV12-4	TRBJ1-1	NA	CASSLMAMNTEAFF	TGTGCCAGCAGTTTGATGGCCATGAACACTGAAGCTTTCTTT
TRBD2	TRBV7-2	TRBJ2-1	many	CASSPPAGGTYNEQFF	TGTGCCAGCAGCCCTCCAGCGGGAGGAACTTACAATGAGCAGTTCTTC
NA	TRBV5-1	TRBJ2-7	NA	CASSLGIGAYEQYF	TGCGCCAGCAGCTTGGGCATAGGCGCCTACGAGCAGTACTTC
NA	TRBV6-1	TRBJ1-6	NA	CASIQGMSYNSPLHF	TGTGCCAGCATTCAGGGGATGTCCTATAATTCACCCCTCCACTTT
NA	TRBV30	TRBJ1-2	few	CAWSASRAFYTF	TGTGCCTGGAGTGCGAGTCGGGCTTTCTACACCTTC
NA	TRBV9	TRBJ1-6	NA	CASSVVCGQLSSYNSPLHF	TGTGCCAGCAGCGTAGTTTGCGGACAATTAAGCTCCTATAATTCACCCCTCCACTTT
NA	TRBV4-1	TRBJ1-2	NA	CASSQVRLTEDGYTF	TGCGCCAGCAGCCAAGTTCGACTTACCGAGGACGGCTACACCTTC
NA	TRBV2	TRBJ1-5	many	CASTTGYDQPQHF	TGTGCCAGCACCACAGGGTACGATCAGCCCCAGCATTTT
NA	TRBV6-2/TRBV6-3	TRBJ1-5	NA	CASSAAPLYNQPQHF	TGTGCCAGCAGTGCAGCCCCCTTATACAATCAGCCCCAGCATTTT
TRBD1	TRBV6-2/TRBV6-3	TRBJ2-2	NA	CASSYSRGSGELFF	TGTGCCAGCAGTTACTCCAGGGGGTCCGGGGAGCTGTTTTTT
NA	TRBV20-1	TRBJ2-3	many	CSARDPLSGSSTDTQYF	TGCAGTGCTAGAGACCCCCTGAGCGGCTCTAGCACAGATACGCAGTATTTT
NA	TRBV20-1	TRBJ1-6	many	CSARFPGFDSPLHF	TGCAGTGCTAGGTTTCCAGGGTTCGATTCACCCCTCCACTTT
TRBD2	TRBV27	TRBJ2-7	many	CASSLGNVIVAGVHEQYF	TGTGCCAGCAGTTTAGGGAACGTAATCGTGGCGGGAGTTCACGAGCAGTACTTC
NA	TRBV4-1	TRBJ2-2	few	CASSPVKGNTGELLF	TGCGCCAGCAGCCCGGTGAAGGGGAACACCGGGGAGCTGCTTTTT
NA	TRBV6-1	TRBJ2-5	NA	CAGRLEGETQYF	TGTGCCGGCAGATTAGAGGGCGAGACCCAGTACTTC
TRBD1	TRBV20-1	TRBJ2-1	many	CSATDREENEQFF	TGCAGTGCTACGGACAGGGAGGAAAATGAGCAGTTCTTC
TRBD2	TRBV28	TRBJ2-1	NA	CASSSYRDYNNEQFF	TGTGCCAGCAGTTCCTACCGGGACTACAACAATGAGCAGTTCTTC
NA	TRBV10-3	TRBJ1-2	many	CASYTGSSGYTF	TGTGCCAGCTACACAGGGAGCAGCGGCTACACCTTC
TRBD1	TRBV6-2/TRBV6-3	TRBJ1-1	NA	CASSNPGGRVGNTEAFF	TGTGCCAGCAGTAATCCAGGGGGCCGGGTAGGGAACACTGAAGCTTTCTTT
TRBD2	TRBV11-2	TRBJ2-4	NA	CASDRTSGNIQYF	TGTGCCAGCGATCGGACTAGCGGAAACATTCAGTACTTC
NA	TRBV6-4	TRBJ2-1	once	CASSEDPRGEQFF	TGTGCCAGCAGCGAAGACCCACGGGGTGAGCAGTTCTTC
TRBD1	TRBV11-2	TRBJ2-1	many	CASSLQDRSSYNEQFF	TGTGCCAGCAGCTTACAGGACAGGAGCTCCTACAATGAGCAGTTCTTC
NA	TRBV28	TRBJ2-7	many	CASSPRGEFPYEQYF	TGTGCCAGCAGTCCCCGGGGAGAATTTCCTTACGAGCAGTACTTC